These T cell receptor beta chains were read from a single sample in a study of CD8+CD57+ T cells in acquired aplastic anemia. TCRdb recomputed calls from the reads with MiXCR, one row per CDR3 protein. The sample has 200,000 to 250,000 distinct CDR3 sequences, approximately 60% seen once. Specimen: sorted CD4+, CD8+, or CD8+CD57+ T cells (not recorded which) from PBMCs. Source of these receptors: a human donor in good health. Each CDR3 is given with its conserved first and last residue. D genes are given only for firm matches. Only part of the rows carry a size: once, few, many, or a class if the clone is expanded.

len	abundance	d_gene	v_gene	j_gene	CDR3nt	CDR3aa
15	many	-	TRBV12-3/TRBV12-4	TRBJ2-3	TGTGCCAGCAGTTTGGGAGCCCTCGGCGGGGATACGCAGTATTTT	CASSLGALGGDTQYF
19	-	-	TRBV10-2	TRBJ2-1	TGCGCCAGCAGTGAGTCCCGGACAGCTCCGCTTAATGCCTACAATGAGCAGTTCTTC	CASSESRTAPLNAYNEQFF
13	-	-	TRBV20-1	TRBJ1-5	TGCAGTGCCGTAGGCGGTTTCAATCAGCCCCAGCATTTT	CSAVGGFNQPQHF
15	-	-	TRBV9	TRBJ1-6	TGTGCCAGCAGCGACCCGACTAGCGGGGAATCACCCCTCCACTTT	CASSDPTSGESPLHF
12	-	-	TRBV7-9	TRBJ2-7	TGTGCCAGCAGCCCCTGGGACGGAGGGCAGTACTTC	CASSPWDGGQYF
14	many	-	TRBV25-1	TRBJ2-1	TGTGCCAGCAGTGAATACAGGGTGTCCAATGAGCAGTTCTTC	CASSEYRVSNEQFF
15	many	-	TRBV6-5	TRBJ2-5	TGTGCCAGCAGTTACTCGATAGCAGACCAAGAGACCCAGTACTTC	CASSYSIADQETQYF
17	few	TRBD2	TRBV24-1	TRBJ2-1	TGTGCCACCAGTGATTACTTGACTAGCGGGAAATACAATGAGCAGTTCTTC	CATSDYLTSGKYNEQFF
14	once	TRBD2	TRBV10-1	TRBJ2-3	TGCGCCAGCGTGGCTAGCGGTCTCACAGATACGCAGTATTTT	CASVASGLTDTQYF
14	few	-	TRBV9	TRBJ2-7	TGCGCCAGCAGCCCCGCTGCGGGGAAGGACGAGCAGTACTTC	CASSPAAGKDEQYF
15	-	-	TRBV2	TRBJ2-6	TGTGCCCAGAGGTGGGAGGTTTCTGGGGTCGACGTCCTGACTTTC	CAQRWEVSGVDVLTF
14	few	-	TRBV7-3	TRBJ2-3	TGTGCCAGCAGCTTACCCCTAGCAACAGATACGCAGTATTTT	CASSLPLATDTQYF
12	-	-	TRBV29-1	TRBJ1-1	TGCAGCGTAACCAGGCAGGGGACTGAAGCTTTCTTT	CSVTRQGTEAFF